Listed below are T cell receptor beta chains from one sample, sequenced in a study of OX40 agonist ivuxolimab in advanced cancers. Using immunoSEQ multiplex PCR, the repertoire was profiled, and TCRdb retains in-frame clones only, with some absent. The sample records about 64,000 clones, 75% to 95% being singletons. This specimen consisted of CD4+ or CD8+ T cells sorted from blood, obtained in a trial of the OX40 agonist ivuxolimab. The receptors derive from an adult with an advanced solid tumor such as melanoma, head and neck, liver or kidney cancer. The CDR3 runs from the conserved cysteine through the conserved F or W. The D gene is left open where the match is weak. Some rows have no size entry. The others give once, few or many, or a class for an expanded clone.

CDR3 length: 13; V gene: TRBV27; J gene: TRBJ2-7; clone size: .; D gene: .; CDR3 protein: CASTHRAGYEQYF; CDR3 DNA: TGTGCCAGCACTCACCGGGCAGGTTACGAGCAGTACTTC
CDR3 length: 14; V gene: TRBV6-4; J gene: TRBJ1-5; clone size: .; D gene: TRBD1; CDR3 protein: CASSKTGGDQPQHF; CDR3 DNA: TGTGCCAGCAGTAAGACAGGGGGCGATCAGCCCCAGCATTTT
CDR3 length: 10; V gene: TRBV20-1; J gene: TRBJ2-1; clone size: .; D gene: .; CDR3 protein: CSAMGGEQFF; CDR3 DNA: TGCAGTGCTATGGGCGGTGAGCAGTTCTTC
CDR3 length: 14; V gene: TRBV9; J gene: TRBJ1-5; clone size: once; D gene: .; CDR3 protein: CASSVAGGNQPQHF; CDR3 DNA: TGTGCCAGCAGCGTAGCTGGGGGCAATCAGCCCCAGCATTTT
CDR3 length: 15; V gene: TRBV28; J gene: TRBJ2-4; clone size: .; D gene: TRBD1; CDR3 protein: CASRPGQGAGNIQYF; CDR3 DNA: TGTGCCAGCAGACCGGGACAGGGGGCTGGAAACATTCAGTACTTC
CDR3 length: 14; V gene: TRBV5-6; J gene: TRBJ2-7; clone size: .; D gene: TRBD2; CDR3 protein: CASSLLAGDDKQYF; CDR3 DNA: TGTGCCAGCAGCTTACTAGCGGGAGACGATAAGCAGTACTTC
CDR3 length: 14; V gene: TRBV6-6; J gene: TRBJ1-5; clone size: once; D gene: TRBD1; CDR3 protein: CASRAQGAGQPQHF; CDR3 DNA: TGTGCCAGCAGAGCACAGGGGGCAGGTCAGCCCCAGCATTTT
CDR3 length: 14; V gene: TRBV2; J gene: TRBJ1-5; clone size: .; D gene: .; CDR3 protein: CASSEDRVNQPQHF; CDR3 DNA: TGTGCCAGCAGTGAAGACAGGGTCAATCAGCCCCAGCATTTT
CDR3 length: 14; V gene: TRBV7-3; J gene: TRBJ2-1; clone size: once; D gene: .; CDR3 protein: CASSRATVGNEQFF; CDR3 DNA: TGTGCCAGCAGCCGTGCAACAGTAGGGAATGAGCAGTTCTTC
CDR3 length: 11; V gene: TRBV10-3; J gene: TRBJ1-2; clone size: .; D gene: .; CDR3 protein: CAIRGAYGYTF; CDR3 DNA: TGTGCCATCAGAGGAGCCTATGGCTACACCTTC
CDR3 length: 13; V gene: TRBV11-2; J gene: TRBJ2-3; clone size: .; D gene: .; CDR3 protein: CASSLDQTDTQYF; CDR3 DNA: TGTGCCAGCAGCTTAGACCAGACAGATACGCAGTATTTT
CDR3 length: 14; V gene: TRBV7-2; J gene: TRBJ1-2; clone size: .; D gene: .; CDR3 protein: CASSPGRVHYGYTF; CDR3 DNA: TGTGCCAGCAGCCCGGGGAGGGTACACTATGGCTACACCTTC
CDR3 length: 15; V gene: TRBV7-9; J gene: TRBJ1-3; clone size: .; D gene: TRBD1; CDR3 protein: CASRSGGASGNTIYF; CDR3 DNA: TGTGCCAGCAGATCAGGGGGCGCTTCTGGAAACACCATATATTTT
CDR3 length: 13; V gene: TRBV6-5; J gene: TRBJ2-5; clone size: .; D gene: .; CDR3 protein: CASSPLRVETQYF; CDR3 DNA: TGTGCCAGCAGCCCGTTGAGGGTTGAGACCCAGTACTTC
CDR3 length: 15; V gene: TRBV30; J gene: TRBJ2-7; clone size: .; D gene: .; CDR3 protein: CAWSVSWRSYYEQYF; CDR3 DNA: TGTGCCTGGAGTGTATCTTGGCGGAGCTACTACGAGCAGTACTTC
CDR3 length: 15; V gene: TRBV6-5; J gene: TRBJ2-7; clone size: .; D gene: .; CDR3 protein: CASSYSAPTVYEQYF; CDR3 DNA: TGTGCCAGCAGTTACTCCGCCCCAACCGTCTACGAGCAGTACTTC
CDR3 length: 14; V gene: TRBV7-8; J gene: TRBJ2-5; clone size: .; D gene: TRBD1; CDR3 protein: CASSRDRPKETQYF; CDR3 DNA: TGTGCCAGCAGCCGGGACAGACCAAAAGAGACCCAGTACTTC
CDR3 length: 15; V gene: TRBV5-1; J gene: TRBJ2-3; clone size: .; D gene: TRBD1; CDR3 protein: CASSLGQGGTDTQYF; CDR3 DNA: TGCGCCAGCAGCTTGGGACAGGGAGGCACAGATACGCAGTATTTT
CDR3 length: 16; V gene: TRBV9; J gene: TRBJ2-7; clone size: .; D gene: TRBD1; CDR3 protein: CASSPRGGQGVGEQYF; CDR3 DNA: TGTGCCAGCAGCCCCCGTGGGGGACAGGGCGTTGGCGAGCAGTACTTC
CDR3 length: 13; V gene: TRBV18; J gene: TRBJ2-2; clone size: .; D gene: .; CDR3 protein: CASSPDSTGELFF; CDR3 DNA: TGTGCCAGCTCACCAGATTCGACCGGGGAGCTGTTTTTT
CDR3 length: 15; V gene: TRBV7-9; J gene: TRBJ2-1; clone size: .; D gene: .; CDR3 protein: CASRPDGGAYNEQFF; CDR3 DNA: TGTGCCAGCCGCCCGGACGGAGGGGCCTACAATGAGCAGTTCTTC
CDR3 length: 15; V gene: TRBV27; J gene: TRBJ2-3; clone size: .; D gene: .; CDR3 protein: CASNQGGLNTDTQYF; CDR3 DNA: TGTGCCAGCAACCAGGGGGGGCTGAACACAGATACGCAGTATTTT
CDR3 length: 15; V gene: TRBV7-3; J gene: TRBJ2-1; clone size: .; D gene: TRBD2; CDR3 protein: CASSPSAGGYNEQFF; CDR3 DNA: TGTGCCAGCAGCCCATCGGCGGGGGGCTACAATGAGCAGTTCTTC
CDR3 length: 14; V gene: TRBV28; J gene: TRBJ1-4; clone size: .; D gene: .; CDR3 protein: CASSFLQGAEKLFF; CDR3 DNA: TGTGCCAGCAGTTTTCTACAGGGTGCTGAAAAACTGTTTTTT
CDR3 length: 11; V gene: TRBV29-1; J gene: TRBJ2-7; clone size: once; D gene: TRBD1; CDR3 protein: CSVQGAYEQYF; CDR3 DNA: TGCAGCGTGCAGGGGGCCTACGAGCAGTACTTC
CDR3 length: 14; V gene: TRBV18; J gene: TRBJ1-5; clone size: .; D gene: TRBD1; CDR3 protein: CASSPGTAGEPQHF; CDR3 DNA: TGTGCCAGCTCACCGGGGACAGCAGGAGAGCCCCAGCATTTT
CDR3 length: 14; V gene: TRBV7-8; J gene: TRBJ2-7; clone size: .; D gene: .; CDR3 protein: CASSSLALGYEQYF; CDR3 DNA: TGTGCCAGCAGCTCCCTAGCATTGGGCTACGAGCAGTACTTC